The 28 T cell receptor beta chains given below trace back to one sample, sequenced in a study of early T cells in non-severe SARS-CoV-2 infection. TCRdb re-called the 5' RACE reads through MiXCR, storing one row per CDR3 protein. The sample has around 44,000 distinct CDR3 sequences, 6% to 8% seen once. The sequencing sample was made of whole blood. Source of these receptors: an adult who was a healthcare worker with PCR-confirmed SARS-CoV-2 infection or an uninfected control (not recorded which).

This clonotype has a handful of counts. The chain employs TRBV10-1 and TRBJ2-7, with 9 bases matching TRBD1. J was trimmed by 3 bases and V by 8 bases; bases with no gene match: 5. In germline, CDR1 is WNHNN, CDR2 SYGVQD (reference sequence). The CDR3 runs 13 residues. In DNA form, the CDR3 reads TGCGCCAGCGGCGGGACAGGGCTCTACGAGCAGTACTTC. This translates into CASGGTGLYEQYF.

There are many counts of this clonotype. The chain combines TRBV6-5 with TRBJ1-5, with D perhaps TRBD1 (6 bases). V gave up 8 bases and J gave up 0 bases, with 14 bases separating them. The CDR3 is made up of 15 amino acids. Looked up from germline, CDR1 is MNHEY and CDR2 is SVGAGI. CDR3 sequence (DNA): TGTGCCAGCCCACCTGGGACACTTAGCAATCAGCCCCAGCATTTT. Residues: CASPPGTLSNQPQHF.

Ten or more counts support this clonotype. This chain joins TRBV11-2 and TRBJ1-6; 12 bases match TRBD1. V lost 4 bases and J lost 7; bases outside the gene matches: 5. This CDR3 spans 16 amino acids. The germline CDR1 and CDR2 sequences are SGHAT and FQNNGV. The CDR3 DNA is TGTGCCAGCAGCTCGGGACAGGGGGCAAGCAATTCACCCCTCCACTTT. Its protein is CASSSGQGASNSPLHF. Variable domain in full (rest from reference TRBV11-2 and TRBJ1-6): EAGVAQSPRYKIIEKRQSVAFWCNPISGHATLYWYQQILGQGPKLLIQFQNNGVVDDSQLPKDRFSAERLKGVDSTLKIQPAKLEDSAVYLCASSSGQGASNSPLHFGNGTRLTVT.

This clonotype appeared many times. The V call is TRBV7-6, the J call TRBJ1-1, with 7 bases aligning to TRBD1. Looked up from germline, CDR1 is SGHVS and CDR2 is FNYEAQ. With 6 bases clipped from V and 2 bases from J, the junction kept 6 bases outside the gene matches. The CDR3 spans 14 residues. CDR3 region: CASSPGGVNTEAFF. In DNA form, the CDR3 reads TGTGCCAGCAGTCCAGGGGGAGTAAACACTGAAGCTTTCTTT. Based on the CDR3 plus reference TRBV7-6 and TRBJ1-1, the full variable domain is GAGVSQSPRYKVTKRGQDVALRCDPISGHVSLYWYRQALGQGPEFLTYFNYEAQQDKSGLPNDRFSAERPEGSISTLTIQRTEQRDSAMYRCASSPGGVNTEAFFGQGTRLTVV.

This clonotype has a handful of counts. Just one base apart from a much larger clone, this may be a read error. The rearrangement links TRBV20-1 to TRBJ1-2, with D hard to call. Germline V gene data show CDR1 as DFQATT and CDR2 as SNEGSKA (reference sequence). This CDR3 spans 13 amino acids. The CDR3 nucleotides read TGCAGTGCTAGTGGGGAGGCTAACTATGGCTGCACCTTC. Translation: CSASGEANYGCTF.

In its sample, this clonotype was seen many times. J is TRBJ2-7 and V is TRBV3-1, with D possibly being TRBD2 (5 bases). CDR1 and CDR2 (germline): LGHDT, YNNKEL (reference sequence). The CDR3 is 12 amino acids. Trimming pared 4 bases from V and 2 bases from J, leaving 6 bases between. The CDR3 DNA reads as TGTGCCAGCAGCCCCGGGACCTACGAGCAGTACTTC. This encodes CASSPGTYEQYF.

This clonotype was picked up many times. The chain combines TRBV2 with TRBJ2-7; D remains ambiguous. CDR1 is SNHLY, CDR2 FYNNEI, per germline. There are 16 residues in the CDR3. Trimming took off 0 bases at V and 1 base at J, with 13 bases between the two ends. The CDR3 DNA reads TGTGCCAGCAGTGAAGCGCTTTACGCGGATTCCTACGAGCAGTACTTC. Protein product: CASSEALYADSYEQYF.

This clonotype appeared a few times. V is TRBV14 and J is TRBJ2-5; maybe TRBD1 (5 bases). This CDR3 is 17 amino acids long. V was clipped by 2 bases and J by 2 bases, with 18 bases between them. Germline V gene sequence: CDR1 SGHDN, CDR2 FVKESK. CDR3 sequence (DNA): TGTGCCAGCAGCCAAACCGAGGCAGGGATGGGTCAAGAGACCCAGTACTTC. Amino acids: CASSQTEAGMGQETQYF. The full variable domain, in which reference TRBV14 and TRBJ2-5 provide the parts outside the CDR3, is EAGVTQFPSHSVIEKGQTVTLRCDPISGHDNLYWYRRVMGKEIKFLLHFVKESKQDESGMPNNRFLAERTGGTYSTLKVQPAELEDSGVYFCASSQTEAGMGQETQYFGPGTRLLVL.

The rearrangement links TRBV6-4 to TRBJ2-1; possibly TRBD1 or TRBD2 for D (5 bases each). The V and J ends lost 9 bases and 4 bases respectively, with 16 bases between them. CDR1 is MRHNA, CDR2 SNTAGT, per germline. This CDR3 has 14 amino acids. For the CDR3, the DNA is TGTGCCAGTCAGGGAGAACAGCGATACAATGAGCAGTTCTTC. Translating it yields CASQGEQRYNEQFF.

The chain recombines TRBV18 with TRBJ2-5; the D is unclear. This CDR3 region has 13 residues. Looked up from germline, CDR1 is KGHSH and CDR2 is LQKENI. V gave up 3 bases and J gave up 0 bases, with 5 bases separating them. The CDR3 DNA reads TGTGCCAGCTCACCCAGCAACCAAGAGACCCAGTACTTC. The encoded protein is CASSPSNQETQYF. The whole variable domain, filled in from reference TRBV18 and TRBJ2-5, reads NAGVMQNPRHLVRRRGQEARLRCSPMKGHSHVYWYRQLPEEGLKFMVYLQKENIIDESGMPKERFSAEFPKEGPSILRIQQVVRGDSAAYFCASSPSNQETQYFGPGTRLLVL.

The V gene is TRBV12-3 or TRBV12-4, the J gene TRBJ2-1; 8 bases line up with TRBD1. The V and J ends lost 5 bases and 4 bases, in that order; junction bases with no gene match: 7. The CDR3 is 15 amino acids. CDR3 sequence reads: CASSSWTGRYNEQFF. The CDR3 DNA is TGTGCCAGCAGTAGCTGGACAGGGAGGTACAATGAGCAGTTCTTC.

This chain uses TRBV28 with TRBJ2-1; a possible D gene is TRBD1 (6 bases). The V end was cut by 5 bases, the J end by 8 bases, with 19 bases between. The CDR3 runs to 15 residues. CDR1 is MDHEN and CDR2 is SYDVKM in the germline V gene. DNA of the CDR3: TGTGCCAGCAGTCCAAGGGGGATTCGGCGCGATGAGCAGTTCTTC. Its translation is CASSPRGIRRDEQFF.

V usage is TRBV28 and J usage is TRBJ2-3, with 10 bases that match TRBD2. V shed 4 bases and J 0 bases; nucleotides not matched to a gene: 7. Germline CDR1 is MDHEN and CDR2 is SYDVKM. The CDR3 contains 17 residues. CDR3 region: CASSSPSGGSSTDTQYF. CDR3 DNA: TGTGCCAGCAGTTCCCCTAGCGGGGGCTCTAGCACAGATACGCAGTATTTT.

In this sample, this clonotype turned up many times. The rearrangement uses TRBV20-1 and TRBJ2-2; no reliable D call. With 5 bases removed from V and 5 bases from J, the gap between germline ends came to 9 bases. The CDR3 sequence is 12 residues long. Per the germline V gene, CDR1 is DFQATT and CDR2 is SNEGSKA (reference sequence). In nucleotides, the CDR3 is TGCAGTGCTCCATCGTCGACCGGGGAGCTGTTTTTT. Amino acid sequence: CSAPSSTGELFF.

Written as DNA, the CDR3 is TGTGCCAGCAGCCAAGACGGGGGGTCCTACGAGCAGTACTTC. Encoded protein: CASSQDGGSYEQYF. The chain has TRBV3-1 and TRBJ2-7, with 7 bases lining up with TRBD2. The CDR3 has 14 amino acids. Germline values: CDR1 LGHDT, CDR2 YNNKEL (reference sequence). V dropped 0 bases and J dropped 1; count of bases not matched to a gene: 0.

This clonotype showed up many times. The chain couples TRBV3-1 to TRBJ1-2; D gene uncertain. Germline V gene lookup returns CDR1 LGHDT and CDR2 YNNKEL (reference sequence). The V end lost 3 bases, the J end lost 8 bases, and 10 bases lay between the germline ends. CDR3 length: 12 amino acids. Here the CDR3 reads CASSHLRTGYTF. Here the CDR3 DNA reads TGTGCCAGCAGCCACCTTAGGACGGGCTACACCTTC.

CDR3 nucleotides: TGTGCCAGCAGCAATCCCTGGGGACCATACGAGCAGTACTTC. Protein: CASSNPWGPYEQYF. The chain carries TRBV21-1 and TRBJ2-7; the listed D gene, TRBD1, was not tested against the DNA. TRBV21-1 corresponds to a pseudogene. This CDR3 spans 14 amino acids.

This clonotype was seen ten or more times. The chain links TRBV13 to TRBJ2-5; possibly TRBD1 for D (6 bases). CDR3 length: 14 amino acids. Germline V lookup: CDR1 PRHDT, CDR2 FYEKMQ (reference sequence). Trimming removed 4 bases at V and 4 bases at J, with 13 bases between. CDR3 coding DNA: TGTGCCAGCAGCTCACTGGCAGGGGTAGAGACCCAGTACTTC. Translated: CASSSLAGVETQYF.

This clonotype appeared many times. CDR3 bases: TGTGCCAGCAGTTACCAGTGGGGGCGGGATACGCAGTATTTT. Amino acids: CASSYQWGRDTQYF. This sequence joins TRBV6-5 and TRBJ2-3; D is perhaps TRBD1 (6 bases). V was pared by 2 bases and J by 6 bases, with 12 bases between. The germline V gene has CDR1 MNHEY and CDR2 SVGAGI. The CDR3 sequence is 14 residues long.

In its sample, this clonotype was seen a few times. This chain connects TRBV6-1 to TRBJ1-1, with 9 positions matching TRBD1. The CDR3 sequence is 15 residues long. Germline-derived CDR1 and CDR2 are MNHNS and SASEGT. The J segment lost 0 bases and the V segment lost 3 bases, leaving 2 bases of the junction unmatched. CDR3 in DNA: TGTGCCAGCAGTGATGGGACAGGGTTGAACACTGAAGCTTTCTTT. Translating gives CASSDGTGLNTEAFF.

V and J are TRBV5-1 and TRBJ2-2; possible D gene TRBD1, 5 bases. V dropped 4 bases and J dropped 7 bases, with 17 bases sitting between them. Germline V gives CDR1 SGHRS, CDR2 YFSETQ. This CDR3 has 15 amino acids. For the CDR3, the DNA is TGCGCCAGCAGCCCCAACACCCAGGGTCGCGGGGAGCTGTTTTTT. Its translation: CASSPNTQGRGELFF.

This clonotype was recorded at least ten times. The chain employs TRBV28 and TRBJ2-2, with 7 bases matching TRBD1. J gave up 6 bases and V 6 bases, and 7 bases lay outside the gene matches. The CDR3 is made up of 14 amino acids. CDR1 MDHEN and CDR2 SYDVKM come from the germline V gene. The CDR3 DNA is TGTGCCAGCAGGGAGTGGACAGGCCCCGGGGAGCTGTTTTTT. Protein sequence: CASREWTGPGELFF.

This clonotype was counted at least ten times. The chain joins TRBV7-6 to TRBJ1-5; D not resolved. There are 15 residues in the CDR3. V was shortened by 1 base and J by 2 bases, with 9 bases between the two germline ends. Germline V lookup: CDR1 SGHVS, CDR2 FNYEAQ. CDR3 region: CASSLDKGGNQPQHF. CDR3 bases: TGTGCCAGCAGCTTAGATAAGGGTGGCAATCAGCCCCAGCATTTT.

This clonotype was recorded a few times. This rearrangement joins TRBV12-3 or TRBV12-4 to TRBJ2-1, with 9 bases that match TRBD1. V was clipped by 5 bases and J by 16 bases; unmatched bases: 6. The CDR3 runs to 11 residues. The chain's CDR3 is CASSGRDRAFF. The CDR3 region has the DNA TGTGCCAGCAGTGGCCGGGACAGGGCATTCTTC.

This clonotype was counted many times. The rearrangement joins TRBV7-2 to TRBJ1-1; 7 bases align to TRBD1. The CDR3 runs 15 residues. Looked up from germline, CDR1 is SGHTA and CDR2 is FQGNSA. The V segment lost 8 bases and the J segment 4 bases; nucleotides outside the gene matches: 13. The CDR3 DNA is TGTGCCAGCTGTATTACAGGGGCGGCGAGCACTGAAGCTTTCTTT. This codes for CASCITGAASTEAFF.

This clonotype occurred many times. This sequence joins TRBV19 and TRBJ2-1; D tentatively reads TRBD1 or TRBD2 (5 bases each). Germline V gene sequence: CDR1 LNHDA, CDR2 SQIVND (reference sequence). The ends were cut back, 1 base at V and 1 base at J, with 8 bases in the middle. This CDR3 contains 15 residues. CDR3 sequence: CASSIVGTSYNEQFF. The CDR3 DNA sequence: TGTGCCAGTAGTATAGTGGGGACGTCCTACAATGAGCAGTTCTTC. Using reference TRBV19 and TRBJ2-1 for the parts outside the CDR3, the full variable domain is DGGITQSPKYLFRKEGQNVTLSCEQNLNHDAMYWYRQDPGQGLRLIYYSQIVNDFQKGDIAEGYSVSREKKESFPLTVTSAQKNPTAFYLCASSIVGTSYNEQFFGPGTRLTVL.

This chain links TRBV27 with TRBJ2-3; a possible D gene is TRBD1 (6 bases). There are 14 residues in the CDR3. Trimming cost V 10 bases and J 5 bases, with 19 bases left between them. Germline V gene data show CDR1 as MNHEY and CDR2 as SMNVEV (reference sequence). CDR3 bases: TGTGCCACCGCTGACAGGTCCTCGCTAGATACGCAGTATTTT. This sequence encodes CATADRSSLDTQYF.

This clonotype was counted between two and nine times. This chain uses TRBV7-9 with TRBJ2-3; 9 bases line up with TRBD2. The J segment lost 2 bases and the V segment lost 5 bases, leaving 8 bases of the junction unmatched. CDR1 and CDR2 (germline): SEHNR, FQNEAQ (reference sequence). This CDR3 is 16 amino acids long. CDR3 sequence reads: CASSPATSGFTDTQYF. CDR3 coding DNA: TGTGCCAGCAGCCCAGCGACTAGCGGATTCACAGATACGCAGTATTTT. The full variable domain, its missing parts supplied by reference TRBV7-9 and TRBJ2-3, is DTGVSQNPRHKITKRGQNVTFRCDPISEHNRLYWYRQTLGQGPEFLTYFQNEAQLEKSRLLSDRFSAERPKGSFSTLEIQRTEQGDSAMYLCASSPATSGFTDTQYFGPGTRLTVL.